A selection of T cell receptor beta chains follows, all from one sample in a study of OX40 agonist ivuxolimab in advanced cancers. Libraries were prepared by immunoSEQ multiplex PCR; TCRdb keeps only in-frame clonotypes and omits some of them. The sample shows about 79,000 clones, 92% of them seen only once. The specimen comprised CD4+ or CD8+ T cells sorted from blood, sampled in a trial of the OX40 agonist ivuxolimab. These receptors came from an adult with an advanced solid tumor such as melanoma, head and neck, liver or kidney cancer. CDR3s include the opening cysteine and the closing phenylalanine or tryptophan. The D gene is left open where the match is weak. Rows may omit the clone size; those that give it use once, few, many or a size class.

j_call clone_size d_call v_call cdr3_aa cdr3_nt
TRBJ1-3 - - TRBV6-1 CASSEGRGIGNTIYF TGTGCCAGCAGTGAAGGAAGGGGTATTGGAAACACCATATATTTT
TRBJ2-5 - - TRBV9 CASSVAPGVETQYF TGTGCCAGCAGCGTAGCCCCGGGGGTAGAGACCCAGTACTTC
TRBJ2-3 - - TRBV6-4 CASRTPKRAYTDTQYF TGTGCCAGCAGGACCCCAAAACGGGCCTACACAGATACGCAGTATTTT
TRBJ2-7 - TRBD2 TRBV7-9 CASSLGSGAGYEQYF TGTGCCAGCAGCTTAGGGAGCGGGGCGGGATACGAGCAGTACTTC
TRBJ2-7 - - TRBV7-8 CASSSRVGGLPYEQYF TGTGCCAGCAGCTCACGGGTAGGGGGGCTGCCCTACGAGCAGTACTTC
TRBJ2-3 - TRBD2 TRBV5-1 CASSLGAGLAGARSTDTQYF TGCGCCAGCAGCCTAGGAGCGGGACTAGCGGGAGCCAGGAGCACAGATACGCAGTATTTT
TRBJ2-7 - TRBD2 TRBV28 CASSLEGGLIFEQYF TGTGCCAGCAGTTTGGAGGGAGGGCTAATATTCGAGCAGTACTTC
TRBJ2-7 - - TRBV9 CASSVEPGGAPYEQYF TGTGCCAGCAGCGTAGAACCCGGAGGGGCCCCCTACGAGCAGTACTTC
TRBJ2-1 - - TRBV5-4 CASSLGHAYEQFF TGTGCCAGCAGCTTGGGACATGCATATGAGCAGTTCTTC
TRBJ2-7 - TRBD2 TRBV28 CASSLGTSGSREQYF TGTGCCAGCAGTTTAGGCACTAGCGGAAGCCGCGAGCAGTACTTC
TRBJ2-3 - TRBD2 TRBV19 CASSTTPAGVGTDTQYF TGTGCCAGTAGTACCACCCCAGCGGGAGTTGGCACAGATACGCAGTATTTT
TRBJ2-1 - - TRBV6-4 CASSDDQGALKQFF TGTGCCAGCAGTGACGATCAGGGAGCCCTAAAGCAGTTCTTC
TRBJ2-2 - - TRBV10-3 CAIRGRVDGELFF TGTGCCATCAGAGGGCGGGTAGACGGGGAGCTGTTTTTT
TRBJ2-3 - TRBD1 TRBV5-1 CASSWTGTPSTDTQYF TGCGCCAGCAGTTGGACAGGGACACCTAGCACAGATACGCAGTATTTT
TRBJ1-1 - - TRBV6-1 CASRVEGVSRAEAFF TGTGCCAGCAGGGTGGAGGGGGTTAGTAGAGCTGAAGCTTTCTTT
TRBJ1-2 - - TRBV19 CASSIASETNYGYTF TGTGCCAGTAGTATAGCTAGCGAAACTAACTATGGCTACACCTTC
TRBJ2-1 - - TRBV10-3 CAISEIPASKVYNEQFF TGTGCCATCAGTGAGATTCCAGCGTCAAAAGTATACAATGAGCAGTTCTTC
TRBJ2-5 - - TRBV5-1 CASSPGVETQYF TGCGCCAGCAGCCCTGGAGTCGAGACCCAGTACTTC
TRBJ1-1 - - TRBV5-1 CASRWASMNTEAFF TGCGCCAGCAGGTGGGCAAGTATGAACACTGAAGCTTTCTTT
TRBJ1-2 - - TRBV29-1 CSVEQDSANYGYTF TGCAGCGTTGAGCAGGACAGTGCTAACTATGGCTACACCTTC
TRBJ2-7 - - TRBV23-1 CASSSDPNRALEQYF TGCGCCAGCAGTTCGGATCCAAACAGGGCTCTCGAGCAGTACTTC
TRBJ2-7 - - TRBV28 CASSEGVASGSNEQYF TGTGCCAGCAGTGAGGGGGTCGCCAGCGGGTCGAACGAGCAGTACTTC
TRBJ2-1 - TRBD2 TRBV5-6 CASSDWTSGVNNEQFF TGTGCCAGCAGCGACTGGACTAGCGGGGTTAACAATGAGCAGTTCTTC
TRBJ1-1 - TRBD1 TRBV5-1 CASSLGDRVNTEAFF TGCGCCAGCAGCTTGGGGGACAGGGTGAACACTGAAGCTTTCTTT
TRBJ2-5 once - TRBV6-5 CATGAGLQETQYF TGTGCCACCGGTGCGGGTTTACAAGAGACCCAGTACTTC
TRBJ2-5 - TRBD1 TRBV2 CASNRGQETQYF TGTGCCAGCAACAGGGGGCAAGAGACCCAGTACTTC
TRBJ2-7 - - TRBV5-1 CASSLTPLRGGPYEQYF TGCGCCAGCAGCTTGACCCCCCTTCGGGGTGGTCCATACGAGCAGTACTTC
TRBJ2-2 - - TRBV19 CASSIEKNTGELFF TGTGCCAGTAGTATAGAAAAGAACACCGGGGAGCTGTTTTTT
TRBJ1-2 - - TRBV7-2 CASSLAAGGTGHNYGYTF TGTGCCAGCAGCTTAGCGGCCGGGGGAACAGGGCATAACTATGGCTACACCTTC
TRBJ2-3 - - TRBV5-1 CASSLTTATDTQYF TGCGCCAGCAGCTTGACCACGGCCACAGATACGCAGTATTTT